This T cell receptor beta chain stems from a study of cytomegalovirus exposure and HLA in healthy donors. Study-level points and caveats: After further analysis at a later stage, roughly 15,000 TCR beta sequences were associated with HLA alleles at 0.05 false discovery rate.

A word on this clone: The antigen is not known. One end of the junction is discordant with germline, which a read error may explain. Other DNA sequences of this sample code for an identical CDR3.

This CDR3 contains 13 residues. Germline CDR1 reads MDHEN; CDR2 reads SYDVKM. Primers for the PCR totalled 60 Vbeta and 13 Jbeta. Clones were sequenced by immunoSEQ multiplex PCR, and TCRdb holds only the in-frame ones, with some missing. The data hold 150,000 to 200,000 clones, with 70% to 80% observed a single time. The chain carries TRBV28 and TRBJ1-2; possible D gene TRBD1, 5 bases. This receptor was identified in a woman in her forties in good health and CMV-seronegative. The specimen was PBMCs. The CDR3 protein is CASSQGRDYGYTF. The CDR3 DNA reads TGTGCCAGCAGCCAGGGTAGGGACTACGGCTACACCTTC.